Presented here are 27 T cell receptor beta chains from one specimen sequenced in a study of Tregs in tolerant kidney transplant recipients. TCRdb's table, derived via immunoSEQ multiplex PCR, lists solely in-frame clones and lacks some. The listing records 45,000 to 55,000 clones. Sample: CD4+ T cells from blood, taken before the transplant. Receptors were obtained from a human donor who received a combined kidney and bone marrow transplant.

Points on this clone: The read finishes 3 residues shy of the CDR3 end, and the germline J gene is used to complete it. The chain recombines TRBV7-3 with TRBJ2-3; 8 bases map to TRBD2. This CDR3 is built from 16 residues. CDR1 and CDR2 from the germline V gene are SGHTA and FQGTGA. V dropped 6 bases and J dropped 0; count of bases not matched to a gene: 8. The CDR3 reads CASSPGPSGSTDTQYF. CDR3 DNA, as far as it was read: TGTGCCAGCAGTCCAGGTCCTAGCGGGAGCACAGATACG.

Worth noting for this clone: The DNA ends 3 residues before the CDR3 does, and the rest of the CDR3 is filled in from the germline J gene. The chain couples TRBV12-3 or TRBV12-4 to TRBJ2-7; D may be TRBD2 (5 bases). This CDR3 is 14 amino acids long. V was pared by 7 bases and J by 6 bases, with 19 bases between. CDR3 sequence: CASTAPGIEAEQYF. The CDR3 DNA, read in part, is TGTGCCAGCACCGCCCCGGGGATAGAGGCCGAG.

Comment on this clone: The read falls 3 residues short of the CDR3 end, and the missing part is taken from the germline J gene. The genes are TRBV29-1 and TRBJ1-1; 7 bases agree with TRBD1. The junction had 4 bases not matched to a gene; V was cut back by 4 bases and J by 5 bases. This CDR3 comprises 12 residues. CDR1 and CDR2 from the germline V gene are SQVTM and ANQGSEA. CDR3 in amino acids: CSVGGGGTEAFF. The CDR3 DNA, read in part, is TGCAGCGTTGGAGGGGGCGGGACTGAA.

On this clone itself: Read sequence stops 3 residues before the CDR3 end, and the germline J gene provides the missing end. This chain uses TRBV28 with TRBJ1-6; tentative D call: TRBD1 (5 bases). Germline CDR1 MDHEN, CDR2 SYDVKM. Trimming removed 6 bases from V and 5 bases from J, with 11 bases in between. This CDR3 contains 14 residues. The CDR3 DNA, read in part, is TGTGCCAGCAGGGGGGGTCCACATAATTCACCC. Amino acid sequence: CASRGGPHNSP. From start to end, the CDR3 is CASRGGPHNSPLHF.

For this clone: The observed sequence ends 3 residues before the CDR3 terminus, with the missing tail filled in from the germline J gene. The rearrangement links TRBV5-1 to TRBJ2-3; 9 bases agree with TRBD2. This CDR3 is 15 amino acids long. CDR1 is SGHRS, CDR2 YFSETQ, per germline. Trimming cost V 2 bases and J 5 bases; bases outside gene matches: 6. CDR3 amino acids: CASSFGGRARDTQYF. The sequenced CDR3 bases are TGCGCCAGCAGCTTCGGCGGGAGGGCCAGAGATACG.

The CDR3 sequence: CATRREGQETQYF. The covered CDR3 bases are TGTGCTACGAGGCGGGAGGGCCAAGAGACC. This chain uses TRBV19 with TRBJ2-5; 9 nucleotides agree with TRBD2. Read data end 3 residues before the CDR3 end; the end is taken from the germline J gene. Germline V gives CDR1 LNHDA, CDR2 SQIVND (reference sequence). The CDR3 length is 13 residues.

Remarks on this clone: The sequenced fragment ends 3 residues before the CDR3 boundary, so the rest is inferred from the germline J gene. This chain connects TRBV13 to TRBJ1-1; the D is unclear. The germline V gene encodes CDR1 PRHDT and CDR2 FYEKMQ (reference sequence). This CDR3 spans 13 amino acids. Trimming pared 5 bases from V and 3 bases from J, leaving 10 bases between. This CDR3 reads CASSPRGDTEAFF. Incomplete CDR3 DNA: TGTGCCAGCAGCCCCCGCGGGGACACTGAA. The full variable domain, rest sourced from reference TRBV13 and TRBJ1-1, is AAGVIQSPRHLIKEKRETATLKCYPIPRHDTVYWYQQGPGQDPQFLISFYEKMQSDKGSIPDRFSAQQFSDYHSELNMSSLELGDSALYFCASSPRGDTEAFFGQGTRLTVV.

To note about this clone: The read stops 3 residues short of the end of the CDR3; the missing end is completed from the germline J gene. This chain links TRBV6-1 with TRBJ2-3; 8 nucleotides line up with TRBD1. With 0 bases clipped from V and 2 bases from J, the junction kept 1 base outside the gene matches. The CDR3 has 15 amino acids. CDR1 and CDR2 from the germline V gene are MNHNS and SASEGT. Partial CDR3 DNA: TGTGCCAGCAGTGAAGCGGACAGGGTCACAGATACG. Its protein is CASSEADRVTDT. The CDR3 reads in full as CASSEADRVTDTQYF.

On this clone itself: The CDR3 end is not reached by the read, which stops 3 residues before it; the germline J gene fills it in. The rearrangement uses TRBV5-5 and TRBJ2-7; TRBD2 is a possible D gene (5 bases). Germline values: CDR1 SGHKS, CDR2 YYEKEE (reference sequence). The CDR3 has 15 amino acids. V lost 0 bases, J lost 3 bases, and 13 bases lay in between. CDR3 in amino acids: CASSLAFGVNYEQYF. The CDR3 bases that were read are TGTGCCAGCAGCTTGGCCTTCGGGGTTAACTACGAG.

On this clone itself: The DNA ends 3 residues before the CDR3 does, and the rest of the CDR3 is filled in from the germline J gene. The J gene is TRBJ2-2, the V gene TRBV7-2; TRBD1 is a possible D gene (6 bases). This CDR3 contains 15 residues. Germline CDR1 SGHTA, CDR2 FQGNSA. With 6 bases removed from V and 4 bases from J, the gap between germline ends came to 15 bases. The sequenced CDR3 bases are TGTGCCAGCAGGGTCCATAACAGGGCCACCGGGGAG. Protein sequence: CASRVHNRATGE. The whole CDR3 sequence is CASRVHNRATGELFF. Supplemented by reference TRBV7-2 and TRBJ2-2, the full variable domain reads GAGVSQSPSNKVTEKGKDVELRCDPISGHTALYWYRQSLGQGLEFLIYFQGNSAPDKSGLPSDRFSAERTGGSVSTLTIQRTQQEDSAVYLCASRVHNRATGELFFGEGSRLTVL.

Points on this clone: The read ends 3 residues early relative to the CDR3; the germline J gene fills the gap. The V and J genes are TRBV7-9 and TRBJ2-7, with D possibly matching TRBD2 (5 bases). This CDR3 is built from 14 residues. V was shortened by 1 base and J by 4 bases, with 11 bases between the two germline ends. Germline values: CDR1 SEHNR, CDR2 FQNEAQ (reference sequence). The CDR3 sequence is CASSLVPPGYEQYF. CDR3 DNA (partial): TGTGCCAGCAGCTTAGTACCGCCGGGGTACGAG.

Worth noting for this clone: The read terminates 3 residues ahead of where the CDR3 ends, so the germline J gene completes it. This chain joins TRBV5-1 and TRBJ1-4, with a weak D call TRBD1 (5 bases). Trimming shortened V by 4 bases and J by 8 bases, and 18 bases separated the two germline ends. Germline V CDR1 and CDR2: SGHRS, YFSETQ. CDR3 length: 15 residues. The CDR3 is CASSREGQETEKLFF. The sequenced part of the CDR3 DNA is TGCGCCAGCAGCCGGGAAGGACAAGAAACAGAAAAA. Full variable domain (outside the CDR3, taken from reference TRBV5-1 and TRBJ1-4): KAGVTQTPRYLIKTRGQQVTLSCSPISGHRSVSWYQQTPGQGLQFLFEYFSETQRNKGNFPGRFSGRQFSNSRSEMNVSTLELGDSALYLCASSREGQETEKLFFGSGTQLSVL.

Remarks on this clone: The read terminates 3 residues ahead of where the CDR3 ends, so the germline J gene completes it. The chain employs TRBV19 and TRBJ2-1; D perhaps matches TRBD2 (7 bases). CDR3 size: 16 residues. The V and J ends lost 7 bases and 4 bases respectively, with 20 bases between them. CDR1 and CDR2 (germline): LNHDA, SQIVND (reference sequence). The CDR3 region is CASNPGGLAPYNEQFF. CDR3 DNA, as far as it was read: TGTGCCAGTAACCCCGGGGGGCTAGCGCCTTACAATGAG.

A remark on this clone: The read comes to an end 3 residues before the CDR3 does, leaving the germline J gene to fill in the end. This chain uses TRBV19 with TRBJ1-4, with 9 bases fitting TRBD1. The ends lost 5 bases at V and 7 bases at J; junction bases unmatched: 8. The CDR3 sequence is 15 residues long. CDR1 is LNHDA and CDR2 is SQIVND in the germline V gene (reference sequence). The CDR3 sequence is CASSLTGGASEKLFF. Partial CDR3 DNA: TGTGCCAGTAGTCTCACAGGGGGCGCGAGTGAAAAA. Filled out from reference TRBV19 and TRBJ1-4, the complete variable domain reads DGGITQSPKYLFRKEGQNVTLSCEQNLNHDAMYWYRQDPGQGLRLIYYSQIVNDFQKGDIAEGYSVSREKKESFPLTVTSAQKNPTAFYLCASSLTGGASEKLFFGSGTQLSVL.

As to this clone: The read comes to an end 3 residues before the CDR3 does, leaving the germline J gene to fill in the end. V usage is TRBV10-1 and J usage is TRBJ2-2; 7 bases are shared with TRBD2. Germline V gene sequence: CDR1 WNHNN, CDR2 SYGVQD (reference sequence). This CDR3 comprises 14 residues. Germline trimming cut 10 bases from V and 4 bases from J; bases unmatched to any gene: 9. CDR3 DNA, as far as it was read: TGCGCCACCTTAACTAGCGAGGGCACCGGGGAG. This encodes CATLTSEGTGE. The whole CDR3 sequence is CATLTSEGTGELFF.

For this clone: The CDR3 is cut off 3 residues early in the read; its end comes from the germline J gene. The V call is TRBV5-1, the J call TRBJ2-6; tentative D call: TRBD1 (5 bases). CDR1 is SGHRS, CDR2 YFSETQ, per germline. The CDR3 loop spans 17 amino acids. Deletions cut 4 bases from V and 0 bases from J, with 14 bases between. The CDR3 sequence: CASSSDRPSSGANVLTF. The sequenced part of the CDR3 DNA is TGCGCCAGCAGCAGTGACAGACCCAGCTCTGGGGCCAACGTC.

Regarding this clone: The read is 3 residues too short to cover the CDR3 end, so that end is filled in from the germline J gene. The gene calls are TRBV20-1 and TRBJ2-6, with D possibly being TRBD1 (5 bases). The CDR3 spans 16 residues. V lost 2 bases, J lost 1 base, and 12 bases lay in between. The V gene's germline CDR1 is DFQATT and CDR2 SNEGSKA (reference sequence). Partial CDR3 DNA: TGCAGTGCTAGACAGGGTAAAACTTCTGGGGCCAACGTC. Translated: CSARQGKTSGANV. The whole CDR3 is CSARQGKTSGANVLTF.

As to this clone: With the read ending 3 residues before the CDR3 end, the germline J gene is used to fill in that end. This chain joins TRBV10-3 and TRBJ2-7; 11 bases match TRBD1. CDR3 length: 13 residues. With V trimmed by 4 bases and J by 4 bases, 0 bases remained unmatched. CDR1 and CDR2 (germline): ENHRY, SYGVKD. The chain's CDR3 is CAISGDRGYEQYF. CDR3 bases read: TGTGCCATCAGTGGGGACAGGGGGTACGAG.

Worth noting for this clone: The read ends 3 residues early relative to the CDR3; the germline J gene fills the gap. The rearrangement joins TRBV5-1 to TRBJ2-1, with D possibly called TRBD1 or TRBD2 (5 bases each). This CDR3 has 14 residues. Germline V lookup: CDR1 SGHRS, CDR2 YFSETQ. V was trimmed by 6 bases and J by 0 bases, leaving 10 bases between them. The CDR3 spells CASKPGSSYNEQFF. CDR3 DNA (partial): TGCGCCAGCAAGCCAGGGAGCTCCTACAATGAG.

Remarks on this clone: The read finishes 3 residues shy of the CDR3 end, and the germline J gene is used to complete it. This sequence joins TRBV19 and TRBJ1-5, with a possible D match to TRBD1 (5 bases). In germline, CDR1 is LNHDA, CDR2 SQIVND (reference sequence). Trimming took off 7 bases at V and 8 bases at J, with 12 bases between the two ends. There are 12 residues in the CDR3. CDR3 sequence reads: CASNTGLKPQHF. The CDR3 DNA, read in part, is TGTGCCAGTAATACAGGTTTGAAGCCC.

With respect to this clone: The read finishes 3 residues shy of the CDR3 end, and the germline J gene is used to complete it. The chain is built from TRBV7-8 and TRBJ1-2, with TRBD1 matching 8 bases. With V trimmed by 4 bases and J by 4 bases, 5 bases remained unmatched. The length of the CDR3 is 14 residues. Germline CDR1 is SGHVS and CDR2 is FQNEAQ. CDR3 DNA, as far as it was read: TGTGCCAGCAGCTCTCCGGACAGGGTCTATGGC. It translates to CASSSPDRVYG. The whole CDR3 reads CASSSPDRVYGYTF.

In the case of this clone: The read falls 3 residues short of the CDR3 end, and the missing part is taken from the germline J gene. The chain carries TRBV7-9 and TRBJ1-6; TRBD1 is a possible D gene (6 bases). This CDR3 has 14 residues. The germline V and J ends were trimmed by 7 bases and 6 bases, with 13 bases remaining between them. From germline, CDR1 is SEHNR and CDR2 FQNEAQ (reference sequence). The chain's CDR3 is CASTYRQANSPLHF. The part of the CDR3 DNA that was read is TGTGCCAGCACCTACCGACAGGCTAATTCACCC.

On this clone itself: Read data end 3 residues before the CDR3 end; the end is taken from the germline J gene. V and J are TRBV18 and TRBJ1-5; 7 bases line up with TRBD1. The CDR3 is made up of 14 amino acids. V shed 4 bases, J shed 4 bases, and the junction held 4 bases outside the gene matches. Germline V lookup: CDR1 KGHSH, CDR2 LQKENI. The DNA read from the CDR3 is TGTGCCAGCTCACTTGGACAGGCGAATCAGCCC. Its protein product is CASSLGQANQP. The CDR3 in its entirety is CASSLGQANQPQHF.

To note about this clone: The read comes to an end 3 residues before the CDR3 does, leaving the germline J gene to fill in the end. The chain joins TRBV20-1 to TRBJ2-7; 15 nucleotides match TRBD2. Germline CDR1 DFQATT, CDR2 SNEGSKA (reference sequence). The CDR3 runs to 17 residues. V was clipped by 6 bases and J by 0 bases; unmatched bases: 9. The CDR3 DNA, read in part, is TGCAGTGCAGCCTCCGGGACTAGCGGGGGGCTCTCCTACGAG. Protein sequence: CSAASGTSGGLSYE. The whole CDR3 protein is CSAASGTSGGLSYEQYF.

Comment on this clone: The read is 3 residues too short to cover the CDR3 end, so that end is filled in from the germline J gene. This chain uses TRBV7-3 with TRBJ2-3; 10 bases agree with TRBD2. J gave up 0 bases and V 0 bases, and 6 bases lay outside the gene matches. CDR1 and CDR2 from the germline V gene are SGHTA and FQGTGA. This CDR3 region has 18 residues. The covered CDR3 bases are TGTGCCAGCAGCTTAACAGCGGGAGGGTATTTTAGCACAGATACG. This sequence encodes CASSLTAGGYFSTDT. The CDR3 as a whole reads CASSLTAGGYFSTDTQYF. Supplemented by reference TRBV7-3 and TRBJ2-3, the full variable domain reads GAGVSQTPSNKVTEKGKYVELRCDPISGHTALYWYRQSLGQGPEFLIYFQGTGAADDSGLPNDRFFAVRPEGSVSTLKIQRTERGDSAVYLCASSLTAGGYFSTDTQYFGPGTRLTVL.

Worth noting for this clone: The read terminates 3 residues ahead of where the CDR3 ends, so the germline J gene completes it. The chain combines TRBV7-3 with TRBJ2-3; 7 bases match TRBD2. The CDR3 runs to 16 residues. Looked up from germline, CDR1 is SGHTA and CDR2 is FQGTGA. V gave up 5 bases and J gave up 1 base; unmatched junction bases: 9. Here the CDR3 reads CASSPTGLGGTDTQYF. The sequenced CDR3 bases are TGTGCCAGCAGCCCAACCGGACTAGGGGGCACAGATACG.

Regarding this clone: With the read ending 3 residues before the CDR3 end, the germline J gene is used to fill in that end. The chain carries TRBV5-1 and TRBJ2-5; 11 positions match TRBD1. V trimming: 5 bases; J trimming: 7 bases; junction bases outside the gene matches: 13. Germline V CDR1 and CDR2: SGHRS, YFSETQ. This CDR3 is built from 16 residues. CDR3 protein: CASRFSDRGREGTQYF. The DNA read from the CDR3 is TGCGCCAGCAGATTCTCGGACAGGGGGCGTGAAGGGACC.